The source of this T cell receptor beta chain is a study of blood T cell repertoires in COVID-19. The wider study: The United States, Italy and Spain were the sources of the acute and convalescent COVID-19 samples. Sources were T cells, B-cell-depleted T cells, or PBMCs; the material itself was cDNA or gDNA.

Trimming shortened V by 2 bases and J by 0 bases, and 8 bases separated the two germline ends. The CDR3 sequence is 15 residues long. Germline values: CDR1 MNHNS, CDR2 SASEGT. Original processing methods: By means of reference gene primer amplification, nucleated cell counts were estimated. The data were produced by immunoSEQ multiplex PCR, yet TCRdb's version contains in-frame clones alone and is incomplete. V and J calls and clone size follow that table, whereas D and trimming were derived from the DNA. This table holds 120,000 to 150,000 clones, 80% found once. The TCR originated in a man in his 60s with active or convalescent COVID-19. The source material was peripheral blood. The chain uses TRBV6-1 and TRBJ1-5; D ambiguous. CDR3 residues: CASSEQYDSNQPQHF. DNA for the CDR3: TGTGCCAGCAGTGAACAGTACGATAGCAATCAGCCCCAGCATTTT.